This paragraph covers one TCR beta chain sequence. The CDR3 covers 12 residues. Looked up from germline, CDR1 is GTSNPN and CDR2 is SVGIG (reference sequence). The V gene lost 5 bases and the J gene lost 3 bases, with 11 bases spanning the gap. Original data processing: By means of reference gene primer amplification, nucleated cell counts were estimated. Data came from immunoSEQ multiplex PCR; TCRdb stores just in-frame clones and leaves some out. For V, J and clone size, that table is used; D and trimming come from the DNA. This table holds about 190,000 clones, less than 85% found once. This sample stems from a study of blood T cell repertoires in COVID-19. Study-level background: The study drew acute and convalescent COVID-19 samples from the United States, Italy and Spain. PBMCs, B-cell-depleted T cells, or T cells provided the cDNA or gDNA that made up the material.

The specimen sequenced was peripheral blood. The V call is TRBV30, the J call TRBJ2-7, with D possibly being TRBD2 (5 bases). This receptor was obtained from a woman between 45 and 65 years old with acute or convalescent COVID-19. CDR3 coding DNA: TGTGCCTGGGGTCAAAGCGGCTACGAGCAGTACTTC. This translates into CAWGQSGYEQYF.